Following are 30 T cell receptor beta chains from one sample sequenced in a study of molecular identifiers for immune sequencing clone quantification. MiXCR was run by TCRdb on the PCR reads, yielding one entry per CDR3 protein. Among some 650,000 distinct CDR3 sequences listed, just under 20% were seen once. The sequencing sample was made of naive CD8+ T cells from blood, with Jurkat cell RNA spiked in. The subset is: FACS-sorted CD8+CD4-CCR7+CD45RA+ naive T cells. These receptors came from a human donor in good health. Some libraries in this study had Jurkat cell RNA spiked in.

This clonotype was observed a few times. The chain employs TRBV14 and TRBJ2-7; D not certain. In germline, CDR1 is SGHDN, CDR2 FVKESK. The V end lost 1 base, the J end lost 9 bases, and 7 bases lay between the germline ends. The CDR3 spans 11 residues. CDR3 DNA sequence: TGTGCCAGCAGCCAAGGGGGTTGGCAGTACTTC. It is translated as CASSQGGWQYF. Complete variable domain (other parts from reference TRBV14 and TRBJ2-7): EAGVTQFPSHSVIEKGQTVTLRCDPISGHDNLYWYRRVMGKEIKFLLHFVKESKQDESGMPNNRFLAERTGGTYSTLKVQPAELEDSGVYFCASSQGGWQYFGPGTRLTVT.

This clonotype was found many times. J is TRBJ2-3 and V is TRBV29-1; D uncertain. Germline V CDR1 and CDR2: SQVTM, ANQGSEA. V was pared by 6 bases and J by 2 bases, with 3 bases between. The CDR3 is made up of 10 amino acids. The CDR3 loop reads CSVDTDTQYF. The CDR3 nucleotides read TGCAGCGTAGACACAGATACGCAGTATTTT.

V and J are TRBV18 and TRBJ2-1, with 9 bases fitting TRBD2. This CDR3 spans 16 amino acids. Unmatched junction bases numbered 9, after V lost 3 bases and J lost 6 bases. CDR1 KGHSH and CDR2 LQKENI come from the germline V gene. The CDR3, as DNA: TGTGCCAGCTCACCGAGGCGCCAGGGACTAGCCAATGAGCAGTTCTTC. Translated, it gives CASSPRRQGLANEQFF.

As for this clonotype: A read error may be the cause here, since a much bigger clone is one base away. No conserved phenylalanine or tryptophan is present at the end of the CDR3, so a read error is the likely explanation. The CDR3 is CASRWQGAYEQYS. The CDR3, as DNA: TGTGCCAGCAGATGGCAGGGGGCGTATGAGCAGTACTCC. The V gene is TRBV7-9, the J gene TRBJ2-7; 8 bases are a match to TRBD1. This CDR3 region has 13 residues. J was trimmed by 7 bases and V by 6 bases; bases with no gene match: 8. Germline CDR1 reads SEHNR; CDR2 reads FQNEAQ (reference sequence).

Notes on this clonotype: It may be a read error: a sequence one base away is much more abundant. The chain has TRBV12-3 or TRBV12-4 and TRBJ2-4; 7 bases map to TRBD1. CDR3 size: 19 residues. The CDR3 nucleotides are TGTGCCAGCAGTTTAGTGCTTGGACAGGAAATCATAGCCAAAGACATTCAGTACTTC. The encoded protein is CASSLVLGQEIIAKDIQYF.

This clonotype has only a few counts. The CDR3 coding sequence is TGTGCCAGCAGCTTAGGAGCGGTCGGCTCCTACAATGAGCAGTTCTTC. This translates into CASSLGAVGSYNEQFF. The rearrangement links TRBV7-9 to TRBJ2-1; a weak D match, TRBD2 (5 bases). V dropped 1 base and J dropped 0 bases, with 10 bases sitting between them. This CDR3 comprises 16 residues. Germline loops: CDR1 SEHNR, CDR2 FQNEAQ (reference sequence). The variable domain in full, completed from reference TRBV7-9 and TRBJ2-1, reads DTGVSQNPRHKITKRGQNVTFRCDPISEHNRLYWYRQTLGQGPEFLTYFQNEAQLEKSRLLSDRFSAERPKGSFSTLEIQRTEQGDSAMYLCASSLGAVGSYNEQFFGPGTRLTVL.

This rearrangement joins TRBV7-9 to TRBJ1-4, with 9 positions matching TRBD1. There are 17 residues in the CDR3. Germline V gene sequence: CDR1 SEHNR, CDR2 FQNEAQ (reference sequence). V shed 4 bases, J shed 0 bases, and the junction held 6 bases outside the gene matches. CDR3: CASSSWDREATNEKLFF. For the CDR3, the DNA is TGTGCCAGCAGCTCCTGGGACAGGGAAGCAACTAATGAAAAACTGTTTTTT.

As concerns this clonotype: An end of the junction differs from the germline gene, which may be a read error. The chain recombines TRBV28 with TRBJ2-7; 7 nucleotides agree with TRBD2. The CDR3 length is 16 residues. CDR1 is MDHEN, CDR2 SYDVKM, per germline. In DNA, the CDR3 is TGTGCCGGCAGTTTCGCACTCGGGGGGTCATACTACGAGCAGTACTTC. Translation gives CAGSFALGGSYYEQYF.

Ten or more counts support this clonotype. Written as DNA, the CDR3 is TGTGCCAGTAGTAGCGGGAATGCAGATACGCAGTATTTT. Protein sequence: CASSSGNADTQYF. The V gene is TRBV19, the J gene TRBJ2-3; TRBD2 is a possible D gene (6 bases). This CDR3 contains 13 residues. Germline V gene lookup returns CDR1 LNHDA and CDR2 SQIVND (reference sequence). The V end was cut by 4 bases, the J end by 4 bases, with 9 bases between.

Turning to this clonotype: With a much larger clone just one base away, this may be a read error. The chain recombines TRBV4-3 with TRBJ2-3, with D maybe TRBD1 (5 bases). CDR1 is LGHNA and CDR2 is YSLEER in the germline V gene. The V gene lost 2 bases and the J gene lost 1 base, with 10 bases spanning the gap. CDR3 length: 15 amino acids. This chain's CDR3 is CASSQSRVGTDTQYF. The CDR3 coding sequence is TGCGCCAGCAGCCAAAGCAGGGTGGGCACAGATACGCAGTATTTT.

V usage is TRBV19 and J usage is TRBJ1-5; D remains ambiguous. The length of the CDR3 is 14 residues. V was shortened by 5 bases and J by 0 bases, with 8 bases between the two germline ends. In germline, CDR1 is LNHDA, CDR2 SQIVND (reference sequence). CDR3 sequence: CASSPLHSNQPQHF. In DNA, the CDR3 is TGTGCCAGTAGTCCCTTGCATAGCAATCAGCCCCAGCATTTT.

Points on this clonotype: This may arise from a read error, as a much more abundant clone is one base away. The chain employs TRBV5-1 and TRBJ1-1; no reliable D call. The CDR3 runs to 15 residues. Germline CDR1 reads SGHRS; CDR2 reads YFSETQ. The DNA of the CDR3 is TGCGCCAGCGGCTTGGCCTCCTTAGGAGGCACTGAAGCTTTCTTT. This codes for CASGLASLGGTEAFF.

This clonotype occurred many times. The rearrangement uses TRBV6-1 and TRBJ1-1; possibly TRBD1 for D (6 bases). V was clipped by 2 bases and J by 0 bases, with 10 bases between them. This CDR3 is 15 amino acids long. Germline CDR1 reads MNHNS; CDR2 reads SASEGT. DNA of the CDR3: TGTGCCAGCAGTGAATCGACAGGCTTGAACACTGAAGCTTTCTTT. It specifies CASSESTGLNTEAFF.

This clonotype appeared many times. The V gene is TRBV10-3, the J gene TRBJ2-7; D gene ambiguous. Trimming took off 3 bases at V and 2 bases at J, with 11 bases between the two ends. Germline lookup yields CDR1 ENHRY and CDR2 SYGVKD. The CDR3 is 14 amino acids. Written as DNA, the CDR3 is TGTGCCATCAGTGACGGGCTAGAAGCCTACGAGCAGTACTTC. Translated: CAISDGLEAYEQYF.

This clonotype was seen repeatedly, ten times or more. The chain combines TRBV6-1 with TRBJ2-2; D ambiguous. Germline values: CDR1 MNHNS, CDR2 SASEGT. Trimming shortened V by 3 bases and J by 1 base, and 6 bases separated the two germline ends. The CDR3 spans 14 residues. CDR3 loop: CASSEVGNTGELFF. The CDR3 DNA follows: TGTGCCAGCAGTGAGGTCGGGAACACCGGGGAGCTGTTTTTT.

This clonotype has a count of ten or more. CDR3 in amino acids: CASSQGFYGGADTQYF. CDR3 in DNA: TGCGCCAGCAGCCAAGGCTTTTATGGGGGAGCAGATACGCAGTATTTT. The chain uses TRBV4-1 and TRBJ2-3, with D perhaps TRBD1 or TRBD2 (5 bases each). Germline CDR1 reads MGHRA; CDR2 reads YSYEKL. Trimming left V 1 base short and J 4 bases short, with 15 bases between. The CDR3 length is 16 residues.

Comments on this clonotype: A read error may produce the germline difference seen at one junction end. The J gene is TRBJ2-1, the V gene TRBV4-3; 8 nucleotides match TRBD2. Germline V lookup: CDR1 LGHNA, CDR2 YSLEER. The CDR3 covers 18 residues. CDR3 residues: CASSQDWRGDTLGNGQFF. CDR3 DNA sequence: TGCGCCAGCAGCCAAGATTGGCGGGGGGACACCCTTGGGAATGGGCAGTTCTTC.

In this sample, this clonotype turned up many times. The chain employs TRBV12-3 or TRBV12-4 and TRBJ1-4, with D perhaps matching TRBD1 (6 bases). V lost 5 bases and J lost 2, with 9 bases in between. This CDR3 contains 14 residues. The DNA for the CDR3 is TGTGCCAGCAGTCACAGGGAGACTAATGAAAAACTGTTTTTT. Amino acids: CASSHRETNEKLFF.

This clonotype was recorded at least ten times. The chain joins TRBV5-1 to TRBJ2-3; no definite D call. The CDR3 is 16 residues long. The V and J ends lost 6 bases and 0 bases respectively, with 17 bases between them. Per germline, CDR1 SGHRS and CDR2 YFSETQ. The CDR3 nucleotides read TGCGCCAGCAACTCGGGTTTGCCCTCTAGCACAGATACGCAGTATTTT. This codes for CASNSGLPSSTDTQYF.

This clonotype was observed many times. The DNA for the CDR3 is TGTGCCAGCAGTTTATTGCCGGGAAGCGGGGGGGCCTACGAGCAGTACTTC. Protein product: CASSLLPGSGGAYEQYF. The chain recombines TRBV28 with TRBJ2-7; 10 bases match TRBD2. CDR3 length: 17 amino acids. V trimming: 1 base; J trimming: 2 bases; junction bases outside the gene matches: 8. Germline assignment: CDR1 MDHEN and CDR2 SYDVKM.

This clonotype came up many times. The chain couples TRBV27 to TRBJ2-7; TRBD1 agrees at 7 bases. Germline V gives CDR1 MNHEY, CDR2 SMNVEV (reference sequence). V shed 5 bases, J shed 4 bases, and the junction held 8 bases outside the gene matches. CDR3 length: 14 amino acids. Written as DNA, the CDR3 is TGTGCCAGCAGTCACAGACAGGGCGGGTACGAGCAGTACTTC. Encoded protein: CASSHRQGGYEQYF.

V usage is TRBV3-2 and J usage is TRBJ2-7. TRBV3-2 counts as a pseudogene. This CDR3 is 16 amino acids long. The CDR3 here is CASSQGLGAAFPEQYF. The DNA of the CDR3 is TGTGCCAGCAGCCAAGGACTTGGCGCGGCTTTTCCCGAGCAGTACTTC.

With regard to this clonotype: Being one base from a much bigger clone, this may be a read error. The chain is built from TRBV6-5 and TRBJ2-5; D is undetermined. Looked up from germline, CDR1 is MNHEY and CDR2 is SVGAGI. V lost 2 bases and J 11 bases, leaving 15 bases between the germline ends. The CDR3 is made up of 13 amino acids. CDR3 in amino acids: CASSYQNMGWQYF. DNA of the CDR3: TGTGCCAGCAGTTACCAGAACATGGGGTGGCAGTACTTC.

This clonotype was observed many times. The gene calls are TRBV19 and TRBJ2-3; D is unresolved. Germline V CDR1 and CDR2: LNHDA, SQIVND (reference sequence). V dropped 3 bases and J dropped 3 bases, with 13 bases sitting between them. The CDR3 runs to 15 residues. CDR3 DNA sequence: TGTGCCAGTAGTATTCTCAGCAGCGCAACAGATACGCAGTATTTT. It encodes CASSILSSATDTQYF.

This clonotype was seen at least ten times. This chain connects TRBV29-1 to TRBJ2-7, with 10 bases that match TRBD1. The CDR3 totals 17 residues. The J segment lost 0 bases and the V segment lost 0 bases, leaving 8 bases of the junction unmatched. The V gene's germline CDR1 is SQVTM and CDR2 ANQGSEA. Here the CDR3 reads CSVEDRSGQGSSYEQYF. The CDR3 region has the DNA TGCAGCGTTGAAGATCGCTCGGGACAGGGGAGCTCCTACGAGCAGTACTTC.

This clonotype was seen at least ten times. The gene calls are TRBV4-1 and TRBJ2-1, with a tentative D call TRBD2 (6 bases). V lost 5 bases to trimming and J lost 0 bases, with 11 bases between them. The CDR3 covers 15 residues. Germline CDR1 is MGHRA and CDR2 is YSYEKL. The CDR3 reads CASSLTSSSYNEQFF. CDR3 coding DNA: TGCGCCAGCAGCTTAACTAGCAGCTCCTACAATGAGCAGTTCTTC.

This clonotype was observed many times. The chain employs TRBV7-9 and TRBJ1-1; no firm D call. There are 9 residues in the CDR3. Germline V gene data show CDR1 as SEHNR and CDR2 as FQNEAQ (reference sequence). V was shortened by 4 bases and J by 8 bases, with 2 bases between the two germline ends. CDR3 nucleotides: TGTGCCAGCAGCTCAGAAGCTTTCTTT. Its protein product is CASSSEAFF. The full variable domain, its missing parts supplied by reference TRBV7-9 and TRBJ1-1, is DTGVSQNPRHKITKRGQNVTFRCDPISEHNRLYWYRQTLGQGPEFLTYFQNEAQLEKSRLLSDRFSAERPKGSFSTLEIQRTEQGDSAMYLCASSSEAFFGQGTRLTVV.

The chain employs TRBV10-1 and TRBJ2-5, with D perhaps TRBD1 (6 bases). The germline V gene encodes CDR1 WNHNN and CDR2 SYGVQD (reference sequence). There are 14 residues in the CDR3. Between the trimmed V and J ends, which lost 2 bases and 5 bases, there was a span of 12 bases. The CDR3 sequence: CASSEDGGRETQYF. The DNA of the CDR3 is TGCGCCAGCAGTGAGGATGGGGGCCGGGAGACCCAGTACTTC.

This clonotype was seen many times. The chain carries TRBV9 and TRBJ1-1, with 8 bases matching TRBD1. CDR3 size: 15 residues. V gave up 4 bases and J gave up 5 bases; unmatched junction bases: 10. Germline V gene sequence: CDR1 SGDLS, CDR2 YYNGEE. The CDR3 sequence: CASSPGTGWDTEAFF. Here the CDR3 DNA reads TGTGCCAGCAGCCCGGGGACAGGATGGGATACTGAAGCTTTCTTT.

With respect to this clonotype: One base away lies a much larger clone, so this may be a sequencing read error. The rearrangement uses TRBV12-3 or TRBV12-4 and TRBJ2-3; TRBD2 agrees at 10 bases. The CDR3 is 18 amino acids. The CDR3 DNA reads TGTGCCAGCGGTTTACCGCCCCCTAGCGGGGGTGGCACAGATACGCAGTATTTT. Translation gives CASGLPPPSGGGTDTQYF.